This T cell receptor (beta chain) was captured in a study of shared clonotypes between healthy human individuals. The wider study: Each donor contributed plates that comprised three CD4 naive, three CD4 memory, two CD8 naive and one CD8 memory.

In the sorted-subset replicate PCRs, roughly 210 ng DNA, roughly 30,000 T cell genomes, was used. Assay used: immunoSEQ multiplex PCR; TCRdb lists only in-frame clones, some missing. Of about 2.3 million clones in the sample, about nine tenths are singletons; the top ten hold approximately 0.41%. After removal of 9 bases from V and 5 bases from J, the junction contained 17 bases not matched to a gene. CDR1 is SGHTA and CDR2 is FQGNSA in the germline V gene. CDR3 length equals 16 residues. Study observations and caveats: Non-shared clonotypes showed lower generation probabilities than clonotypes common to all four donors.

CD4+ cell separation produced CD45RA+ naive and CD45RA-negative memory subsets. About this clone: The antigen is unknown.

The sequenced sample consisted of naive CD4+ T cells from PBMCs. Subset reported: CD45RA+ positively selected. The chain has TRBV7-2 and TRBJ2-7; 9 bases agree with TRBD1. The TCR originated in a man in his late teens or twenties in good health. Some clones in this sample may be carry-over from other donors' samples. The CDR3 reads CASAPLLDRGRHEQYF. For the CDR3, the DNA is TGTGCCAGTGCACCCTTACTTGACAGGGGGAGGCACGAGCAGTACTTC. Full variable domain (rest looked up from reference TRBV7-2 and TRBJ2-7): GAGVSQSPSNKVTEKGKDVELRCDPISGHTALYWYRQSLGQGLEFLIYFQGNSAPDKSGLPSDRFSAERTGGSVSTLTIQRTQQEDSAVYLCASAPLLDRGRHEQYFGPGTRLTVT.